The 15 T cell receptor beta chains below all came from one sample that was sequenced in a study of blood T cell repertoires in COVID-19. Assay used: immunoSEQ multiplex PCR; TCRdb lists only in-frame clones, some missing. The sample contains tens of thousands of clones, nearly 90% of which appear only once. Sequenced material: peripheral blood. These receptors all come from a man aged 60 to 75 with acute or convalescent COVID-19.

The chain carries TRBV5-1 and TRBJ1-1; no clear D gene. V was cut by 0 bases and J by 4 bases, with 13 bases left in between. Germline V lookup: CDR1 SGHRS, CDR2 YFSETQ. This CDR3 has 15 residues. In nucleotides, the CDR3 is TGCGCCAGCAGCTTGGAGCCCTCCTTTGGCACTGAAGCTTTCTTT. It yields the protein CASSLEPSFGTEAFF.

A single count supports this clone. Other DNA sequences in the same sample also yield this CDR3. The V and J genes are TRBV29-1 and TRBJ2-3, with D unresolved. The CDR3 sequence is 13 residues long. The germline gives CDR1 SQVTM, CDR2 ANQGSEA. CDR3 bases: TGCAGTGTTTGGGCCAGGTACACAGATACGCAGTATTTT. Amino acid sequence: CSVWARYTDTQYF.

This chain links TRBV28 with TRBJ1-5; 7 bases align to TRBD1. This CDR3 is built from 16 residues. Germline CDR1 is MDHEN and CDR2 is SYDVKM. After removal of 2 bases from V and 3 bases from J, the junction contained 7 bases not matched to a gene. CDR3 amino acids: CASSLVAGGNNQPQHF. The CDR3 nucleotides are TGTGCCAGCAGTTTAGTCGCAGGGGGGAACAATCAGCCCCAGCATTTT.

The chain recombines TRBV7-3 with TRBJ2-5, with 8 positions matching TRBD1. Germline CDR1 and CDR2: SGHTA and FQGTGA. Losses at the gene ends were 5 bases for V and 5 bases for J; bases not matched to a gene: 7. The CDR3 has 14 residues. The CDR3 region is CASSPRGRLETQYF. CDR3 DNA sequence: TGTGCCAGCAGCCCCAGGGGGCGCCTTGAGACCCAGTACTTC. Supplemented by reference TRBV7-3 and TRBJ2-5, the full variable domain reads GAGVSQTPSNKVTEKGKYVELRCDPISGHTALYWYRQSLGQGPEFLIYFQGTGAADDSGLPNDRFFAVRPEGSVSTLKIQRTERGDSAVYLCASSPRGRLETQYFGPGTRLLVL.

The chain uses TRBV6-6 and TRBJ1-2; TRBD1 agrees at 8 bases. V trimming: 6 bases; J trimming: 4 bases; junction bases outside the gene matches: 7. The germline V gene has CDR1 MNHNY and CDR2 SVGAGI (reference sequence). The CDR3 totals 14 residues. CDR3 bases: TGTGCCAGCAGGACGGGACAGGACTTCTATGGCTACACCTTC. Encoded protein: CASRTGQDFYGYTF.

V is TRBV11-2 and J is TRBJ2-5, with a possible D match to TRBD2 (6 bases). V was cut by 2 bases and J by 5 bases, with 18 bases left in between. The germline gives CDR1 SGHAT, CDR2 FQNNGV. The CDR3 consists of 16 residues. CDR3 amino acids: CASSLRPEGWRETQYF. The DNA of the CDR3 is TGTGCCAGCAGCTTACGCCCGGAGGGATGGCGGGAGACCCAGTACTTC.

The chain carries TRBV5-1 and TRBJ2-5; D might be TRBD2 (7 bases). The CDR3 runs to 16 residues. Trimming removed 0 bases at V and 2 bases at J, with 14 bases between. Looked up from germline, CDR1 is SGHRS and CDR2 is YFSETQ. In DNA form, the CDR3 reads TGCGCCAGCAGCTTGGTGGGCGGGGGCCGTCAAGAGACCCAGTACTTC. This encodes CASSLVGGGRQETQYF.

This clone appeared a single time. The chain uses TRBV6-1 and TRBJ2-5, with 10 nucleotides matching TRBD2. Trimming removed 1 base from V and 1 base from J; junction bases left unmatched: 0. Per the germline V gene, CDR1 is MNHNS and CDR2 is SASEGT. The CDR3 covers 15 residues. This chain's CDR3 is CASSEVAGGQETQYF. CDR3 DNA: TGTGCCAGCAGTGAAGTAGCGGGGGGCCAAGAGACCCAGTACTTC.

The rearrangement links TRBV7-2 to TRBJ1-4; TRBD1 might be the D (6 bases). Germline V gene data show CDR1 as SGHTA and CDR2 as FQGNSA. The CDR3 is 15 residues long. The ends were cut back, 5 bases at V and 2 bases at J, with 12 bases in the middle. The CDR3 bases are TGTGCCAGCAGCCGCGACAGGAAGACTAATGAAAAACTGTTTTTT. This translates into CASSRDRKTNEKLFF.

This chain joins TRBV7-9 and TRBJ1-3; no clear D. V shed 5 bases and J shed 4 bases, with 6 bases lying between them. The CDR3 length is 12 residues. Germline CDR1 is SEHNR and CDR2 is FQNEAQ (reference sequence). The CDR3: CASSAKGNTIYF. The CDR3 bases are TGTGCCAGCAGCGCTAAGGGAAACACCATATATTTT.

The chain uses TRBV18 and TRBJ1-5, with a tentative D call TRBD1 (6 bases). Trimming left V 1 base short and J 0 bases short, with 13 bases between. The CDR3 contains 17 residues. Germline CDR1 and CDR2: KGHSH and LQKENI. This chain's CDR3 is CASSPRGTSYSNQPQHF. CDR3 coding DNA: TGTGCCAGCTCACCACGAGGGACAAGTTATAGCAATCAGCCCCAGCATTTT.

J is TRBJ2-1 and V is TRBV2; D possibly corresponds to TRBD2 (5 bases). Deletions cut 4 bases from V and 8 bases from J, with 12 bases between. The CDR3 is 13 residues long. Germline V gene lookup returns CDR1 SNHLY and CDR2 FYNNEI. This CDR3 reads CASSVRGFHEQFF. The CDR3 nucleotides read TGTGCCAGCAGTGTCCGAGGGTTCCATGAGCAGTTCTTC.

The rearrangement links TRBV11-2 to TRBJ1-6, with no clear D. Germline lookup yields CDR1 SGHAT and CDR2 FQNNGV. The length of the CDR3 is 16 residues. The V end was cut by 1 base, the J end by 0 bases, with 7 bases between. For the CDR3, the DNA is TGTGCCAGCAGCTTAGGCGCGGCCTCCTATAATTCACCCCTCCACTTT. Residues: CASSLGAASYNSPLHF.

The rearrangement uses TRBV29-1 and TRBJ2-7; TRBD1 might be the D (5 bases). CDR3 length: 10 residues. Trimming removed 7 bases at V and 8 bases at J, with 12 bases between. Germline CDR1 and CDR2: SQVTM and ANQGSEA. CDR3 coding DNA: TGCAGCGGGGGATCAGGGAAGCAGTACTTC. Translating gives CSGGSGKQYF.

CDR3 residues: CASTAVDKAETQYF. As DNA, the CDR3 is TGTGCCAGCACCGCCGTGGACAAAGCGGAGACCCAGTACTTC. This chain uses TRBV6-5 with TRBJ2-5, with TRBD1 as a possible D gene (5 bases). V lost 7 bases and J 5 bases, leaving 17 bases between the germline ends. The germline CDR1 and CDR2 sequences are MNHEY and SVGAGI. The CDR3 contains 14 residues.